A single sample gave rise to the 10 T cell receptor beta chains below, sequenced in a study of identical twins. Using its own MiXCR run on the 5' RACE reads, TCRdb lists one record per CDR3 protein. This sample carries about 470,000 distinct CDR3 sequences, more than 20% of them seen once, and the ten largest clones take approximately 2.9%. The data were also submitted as part of a second study, on T cells expressing NK-cell markers.

What was sequenced was CD4+ T cells sorted from blood. Every receptor here comes from a woman under 30 in good health.

The sample holds a few counts of this clonotype. The CDR3 spells CASKSRVKDTQYF. The CDR3 bases are TGTGCCAGCAAATCACGGGTCAAAGATACGCAGTATTTT. The chain carries TRBV2 and TRBJ2-3; D is ambiguous. There are 13 residues in the CDR3. Germline-derived CDR1 and CDR2 are SNHLY and FYNNEI. Trimming took off 7 bases at V and 5 bases at J, with 13 bases between the two ends.

The chain couples TRBV18 to TRBJ2-5, with D perhaps TRBD1 (5 bases). This CDR3 contains 14 residues. V dropped 1 base and J dropped 0 bases, with 6 bases sitting between them. Germline V lookup: CDR1 KGHSH, CDR2 LQKENI. The CDR3 loop reads CASSPQTDQETQYF. The CDR3 DNA follows: TGTGCCAGCTCACCACAGACAGACCAAGAGACCCAGTACTTC.

This clonotype was recorded a few times. The chain carries TRBV5-1 and TRBJ2-1, with 8 bases identical to TRBD2. CDR1 and CDR2 (germline): SGHRS, YFSETQ. This CDR3 comprises 15 residues. V lost 7 bases to trimming and J lost 7 bases; unmatched junction nucleotides: 13. CDR3 loop: CASALSGARVNEQFF. In nucleotides, the CDR3 is TGCGCCAGCGCCCTTAGCGGGGCACGAGTTAATGAGCAGTTCTTC.

This clonotype was observed a few times. The chain is built from TRBV6-1 and TRBJ2-3; 7 bases map to TRBD2. The CDR3 is 15 residues long. V dropped 6 bases and J dropped 2; count of bases not matched to a gene: 8. The V gene's germline CDR1 is MNHNS and CDR2 SASEGT. CDR3 nucleotides: TGTGCCAGCAGGACCGAGCGGGAATACACAGATACGCAGTATTTT. This gives the protein CASRTEREYTDTQYF.

This rearrangement joins TRBV2 to TRBJ2-1; D might be TRBD1 (6 bases). Germline V CDR1 and CDR2: SNHLY, FYNNEI. This CDR3 contains 12 residues. Trimming removed 7 bases at V and 7 bases at J, with 11 bases between. The CDR3 DNA sequence: TGTGCCAGCAACAGGGTTATGAATGAGCAGTTCTTC. This translates into CASNRVMNEQFF.

CDR3 residues: CAIRYRVNTEAFF. CDR3 nucleotide sequence: TGTGCCATCCGTTACAGGGTGAACACTGAAGCTTTCTTT. This chain uses TRBV6-2 or TRBV6-3 with TRBJ1-1; D perhaps matches TRBD1 (6 bases). The CDR3 covers 13 residues. CDR1 MNHEY and CDR2 SVGEGT come from the germline V gene. Trimming left V 10 bases short and J 0 bases short, with 12 bases between.

The sample holds a few counts of this clonotype. The rearrangement links TRBV7-6 to TRBJ1-3; tentatively, D is TRBD1 (6 bases). This CDR3 comprises 18 residues. Trimming left V 5 bases short and J 2 bases short, with 22 bases between. Looked up from germline, CDR1 is SGHVS and CDR2 is FNYEAQ. CDR3 DNA: TGTGCCAGCAGCGCCCGCCCCAACCCAGGGGCCCCTGGAAACACCATATATTTT. It encodes CASSARPNPGAPGNTIYF. The complete variable domain, with remaining parts taken from reference TRBV7-6 and TRBJ1-3, reads GAGVSQSPRYKVTKRGQDVALRCDPISGHVSLYWYRQALGQGPEFLTYFNYEAQQDKSGLPNDRFSAERPEGSISTLTIQRTEQRDSAMYRCASSARPNPGAPGNTIYFGEGSWLTVV.

The chain uses TRBV29-1 and TRBJ2-3; 10 bases fit TRBD2. J lost 3 bases, V lost 6 bases, and 6 bases had no gene match. Germline V gives CDR1 SQVTM, CDR2 ANQGSEA. CDR3 length equals 14 residues. CDR3 region: CSVVSSGRTDTQYF. The CDR3 DNA sequence: TGCAGCGTGGTATCTAGCGGGAGAACAGATACGCAGTATTTT.

The chain recombines TRBV20-1 with TRBJ1-1; D gene unclear. The CDR3 sequence is 12 residues long. With 3 bases removed from V and 10 bases from J, the gap between germline ends came to 15 bases. The germline gives CDR1 DFQATT, CDR2 SNEGSKA (reference sequence). As DNA, the CDR3 is TGCAGTGCTAGGGGAGCCGACCCTGGAGCTTTCTTT. This codes for CSARGADPGAFF.

This clonotype was counted between two and nine times. J is TRBJ1-2 and V is TRBV5-1; TRBD1 matches 12 bases. Per the germline V gene, CDR1 is SGHRS and CDR2 is YFSETQ. The J segment lost 4 bases and the V segment lost 3 bases, leaving 4 bases of the junction unmatched. This CDR3 is 15 amino acids long. The CDR3 DNA reads TGCGCCAGCAGCTGGGGGACAGGGGGCCTCTATGGCTACACCTTC. Protein sequence: CASSWGTGGLYGYTF.